This T cell receptor (beta chain) comes out of a study of CD8 T cells in ankylosing spondylitis (dated by TCRdb to about 2017). About the investigation overall: The study profiled T cell receptor beta repertoires in healthy donors and ankylosing spondylitis patients to find disease-linked TCR variants. Peripheral blood samples were taken, and synovial fluid was additionally collected from ankylosing spondylitis patients. The full study cohort was made up of about 24 ankylosing spondylitis patients and roughly 98 healthy donors. Findings and caveats that apply to the study as a whole: Blood from ankylosing spondylitis patients appeared to be characterized by a TCR beta motif composed of several highly homologous amino acid variants. The disease-linked clones showed a CD8+ phenotype and occurred at relatively low frequencies in peripheral blood. The disease-linked clones were reported to be significantly enriched in matched synovial fluid samples from ankylosing spondylitis patients. Some of the motif variants had been reported before in the synovial fluid and blood of reactive arthritis patients, a finding that suggests common disease-initiation mechanisms.

This clonotype has a handful of counts. Its cognate antigen has yet to be identified. Base qualities are not at hand, and no much larger clone is one base apart. CDR1 and CDR2, per the germline V gene, are SQVTM and ANQGSEA. V is trimmed back by 4 bases and J by 1 base, and the junction contains 10 bases that no gene match accounts for. The CDR3 numbers 16 residues from cysteine through phenylalanine. The sequence is cut down to CDR3 DNA, 48 bases in frame from base 1. The instrument was an Illumina HiSeq 2500. Quantitative 5'-RACE with molecular barcodes was used to prepare TCR beta libraries. In the original analysis: Disease-linked TCR variants were identified with a new computational method built on a probabilistic model of VDJ rearrangement. The public sequencing data were trimmed at Q25 with fastp and processed into clonotypes with MiXCR by TCRdb, which kept only in-frame beta chains. Rows matching on CDR3 protein sequence are summarized as one entry with the most common DNA and genes. These V and J calls originate from TCRdb's pipeline instead of the authors' own analysis. The sample yields under 850,000 distinct CDR3 sequences; roughly 19% were counted once. The leading ten clones occupy around 20% of the sample.

The chain joins TRBV29-1 to TRBJ2-7, with 10 central nucleotides matching TRBD2. Sequencing input: blood, either unsorted or a sorted T cell fraction (not recorded which). The source of this sequence is a male donor with ankylosing spondylitis. The CDR3 reads as follows: CSVGLTSGQLSYEQYF. The bases read TGCAGCGTTGGTTTGACTAGCGGGCAACTTTCCTACGAGCAGTACTTC.